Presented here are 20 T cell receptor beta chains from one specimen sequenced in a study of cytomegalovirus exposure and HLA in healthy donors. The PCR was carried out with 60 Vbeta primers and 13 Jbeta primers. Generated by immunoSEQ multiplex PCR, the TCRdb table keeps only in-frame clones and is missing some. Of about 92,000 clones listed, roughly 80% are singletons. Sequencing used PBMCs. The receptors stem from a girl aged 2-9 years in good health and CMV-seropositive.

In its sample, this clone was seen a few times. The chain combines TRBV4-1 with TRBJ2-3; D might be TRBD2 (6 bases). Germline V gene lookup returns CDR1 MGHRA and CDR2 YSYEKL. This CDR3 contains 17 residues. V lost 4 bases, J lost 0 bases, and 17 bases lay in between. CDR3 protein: CASSPLGGSGSTDTQYF. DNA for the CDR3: TGCGCCAGCAGCCCGCTAGGCGGCAGCGGGAGCACAGATACGCAGTATTTT.

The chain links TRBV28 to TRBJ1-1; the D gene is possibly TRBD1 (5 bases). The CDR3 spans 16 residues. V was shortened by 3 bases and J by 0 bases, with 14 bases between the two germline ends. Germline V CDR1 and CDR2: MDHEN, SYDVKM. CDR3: CASSFKKGLLNTEAFF. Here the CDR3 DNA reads TGTGCCAGCAGTTTCAAAAAGGGGTTACTGAACACTGAAGCTTTCTTT.

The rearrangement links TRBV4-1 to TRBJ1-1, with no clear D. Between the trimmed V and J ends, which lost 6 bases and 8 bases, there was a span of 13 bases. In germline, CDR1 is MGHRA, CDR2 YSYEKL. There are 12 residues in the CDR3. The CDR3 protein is CASRNNRFEAFF. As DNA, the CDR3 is TGCGCCAGCAGAAATAATCGGTTCGAAGCTTTCTTT.

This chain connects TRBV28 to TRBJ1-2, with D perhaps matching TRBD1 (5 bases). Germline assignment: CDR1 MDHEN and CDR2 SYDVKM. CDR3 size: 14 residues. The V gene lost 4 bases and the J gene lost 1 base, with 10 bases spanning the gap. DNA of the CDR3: TGTGCCAGCAGTTCCGGGACTGTTAACTATGGCTACACCTTC. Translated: CASSSGTVNYGYTF.

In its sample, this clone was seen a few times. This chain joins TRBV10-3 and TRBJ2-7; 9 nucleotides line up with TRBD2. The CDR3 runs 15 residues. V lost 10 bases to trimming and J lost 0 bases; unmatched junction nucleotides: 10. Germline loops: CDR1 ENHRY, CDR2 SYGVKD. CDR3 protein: CATNDNSGSSYEQYF. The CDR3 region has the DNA TGTGCCACAAATGACAATAGCGGGAGCTCCTACGAGCAGTACTTC.

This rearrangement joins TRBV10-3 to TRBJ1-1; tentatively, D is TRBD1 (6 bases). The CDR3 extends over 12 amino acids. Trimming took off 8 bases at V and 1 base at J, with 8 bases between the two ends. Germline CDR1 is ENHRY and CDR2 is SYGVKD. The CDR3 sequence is CAIGQPNTEAFF. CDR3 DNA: TGTGCCATCGGACAGCCGAACACTGAAGCTTTCTTT.

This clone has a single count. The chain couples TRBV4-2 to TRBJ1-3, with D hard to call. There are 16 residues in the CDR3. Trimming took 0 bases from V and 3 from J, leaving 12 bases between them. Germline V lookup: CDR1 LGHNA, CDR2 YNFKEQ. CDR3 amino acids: CASSQDSSGGGNTIYF. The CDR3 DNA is TGTGCCAGCAGCCAAGATAGTTCAGGTGGTGGAAACACCATATATTTT.

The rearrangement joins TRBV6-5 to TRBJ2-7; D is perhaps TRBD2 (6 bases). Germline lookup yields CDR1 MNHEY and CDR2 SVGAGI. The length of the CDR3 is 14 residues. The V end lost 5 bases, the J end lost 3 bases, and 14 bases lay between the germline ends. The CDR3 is CASSESRLGYEQYF. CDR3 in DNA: TGTGCCAGCAGTGAATCCCGACTAGGCTACGAGCAGTACTTC.

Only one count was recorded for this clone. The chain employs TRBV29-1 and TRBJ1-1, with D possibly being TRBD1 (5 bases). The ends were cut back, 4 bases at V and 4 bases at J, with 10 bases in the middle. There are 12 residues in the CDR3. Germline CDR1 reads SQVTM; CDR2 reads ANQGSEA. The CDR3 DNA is TGCAGCGTTGCTGTGGGGGGCACTGAAGCTTTCTTT. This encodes CSVAVGGTEAFF.

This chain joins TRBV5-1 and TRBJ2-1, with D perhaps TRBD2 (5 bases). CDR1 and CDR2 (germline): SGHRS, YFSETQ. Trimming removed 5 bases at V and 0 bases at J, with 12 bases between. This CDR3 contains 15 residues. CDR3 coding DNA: TGCGCCAGCAGAACATCGGGGAGCTCCTACAATGAGCAGTTCTTC. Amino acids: CASRTSGSSYNEQFF. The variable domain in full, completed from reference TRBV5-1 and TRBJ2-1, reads KAGVTQTPRYLIKTRGQQVTLSCSPISGHRSVSWYQQTPGQGLQFLFEYFSETQRNKGNFPGRFSGRQFSNSRSEMNVSTLELGDSALYLCASRTSGSSYNEQFFGPGTRLTVL.

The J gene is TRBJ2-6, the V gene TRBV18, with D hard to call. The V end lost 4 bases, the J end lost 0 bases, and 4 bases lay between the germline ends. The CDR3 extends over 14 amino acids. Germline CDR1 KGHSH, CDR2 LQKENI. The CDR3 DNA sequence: TGTGCCAGCTCACAGAGCTCTGGGGCCAACGTCCTGACTTTC. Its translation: CASSQSSGANVLTF.

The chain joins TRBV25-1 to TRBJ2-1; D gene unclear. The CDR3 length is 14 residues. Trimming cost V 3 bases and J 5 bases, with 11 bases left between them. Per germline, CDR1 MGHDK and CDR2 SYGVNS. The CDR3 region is CASSESALHNEQFF. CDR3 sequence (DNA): TGTGCCAGCAGTGAGAGTGCCCTTCACAATGAGCAGTTCTTC.

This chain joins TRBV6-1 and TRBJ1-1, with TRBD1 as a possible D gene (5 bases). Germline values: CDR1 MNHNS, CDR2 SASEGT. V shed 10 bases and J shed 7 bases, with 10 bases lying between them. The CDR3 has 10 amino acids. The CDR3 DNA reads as TGTGCCACCGGGGGGATTGAAGCTTTCTTT. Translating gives CATGGIEAFF.

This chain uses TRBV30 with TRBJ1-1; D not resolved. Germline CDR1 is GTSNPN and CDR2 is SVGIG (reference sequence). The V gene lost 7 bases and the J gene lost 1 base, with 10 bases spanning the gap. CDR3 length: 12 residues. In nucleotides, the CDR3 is TGTGCCTCCGGGCGGGGGAACACTGAAGCTTTCTTT. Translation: CASGRGNTEAFF.

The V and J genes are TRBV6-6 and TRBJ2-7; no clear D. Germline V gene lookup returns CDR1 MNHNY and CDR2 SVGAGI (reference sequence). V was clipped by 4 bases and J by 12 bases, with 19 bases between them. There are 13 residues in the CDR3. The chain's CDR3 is CASSSPTYPTGYF. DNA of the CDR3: TGTGCCAGCAGTTCCCCGACTTACCCTACGGGGTACTTC.

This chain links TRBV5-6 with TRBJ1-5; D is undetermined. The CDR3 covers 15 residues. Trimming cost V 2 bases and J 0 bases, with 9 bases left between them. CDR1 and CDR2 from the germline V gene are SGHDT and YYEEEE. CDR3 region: CASSFQYLSNQPQHF. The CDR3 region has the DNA TGTGCCAGCAGCTTCCAGTACCTTAGCAATCAGCCCCAGCATTTT.

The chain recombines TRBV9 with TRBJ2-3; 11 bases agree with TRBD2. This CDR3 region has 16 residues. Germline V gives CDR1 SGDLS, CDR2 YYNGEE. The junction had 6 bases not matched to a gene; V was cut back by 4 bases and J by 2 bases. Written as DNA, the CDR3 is TGTGCCAGCAGCTTCGGGACTAGCGGTAACACAGATACGCAGTATTTT. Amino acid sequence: CASSFGTSGNTDTQYF.

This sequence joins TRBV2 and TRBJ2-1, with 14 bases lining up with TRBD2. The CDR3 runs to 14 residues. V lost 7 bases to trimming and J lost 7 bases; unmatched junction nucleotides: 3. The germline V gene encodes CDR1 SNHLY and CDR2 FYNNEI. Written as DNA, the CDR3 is TGTGCCAGCACCGGACTAGCGGGAGGTAATGAGCAGTTCTTC. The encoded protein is CASTGLAGGNEQFF.

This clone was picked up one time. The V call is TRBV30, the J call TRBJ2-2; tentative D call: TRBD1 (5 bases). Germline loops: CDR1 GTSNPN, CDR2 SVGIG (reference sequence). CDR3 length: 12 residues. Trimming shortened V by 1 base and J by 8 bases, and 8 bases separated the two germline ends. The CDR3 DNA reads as TGTGCCTGGAGTGAGGGGCCTGGGGAGCTGTTTTTT. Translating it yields CAWSEGPGELFF.

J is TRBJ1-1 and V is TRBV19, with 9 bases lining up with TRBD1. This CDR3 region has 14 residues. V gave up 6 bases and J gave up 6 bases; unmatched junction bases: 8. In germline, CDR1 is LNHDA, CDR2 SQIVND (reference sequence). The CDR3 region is CASSHRGRDAEAFF. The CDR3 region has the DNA TGTGCCAGTAGCCACAGGGGGCGCGATGCTGAAGCTTTCTTT.